A selection of T cell receptor beta chains follows, all from one sample in a study of monozygotic twins with inflammatory bowel disease. Each CDR3 protein gets one entry in TCRdb, which reprocessed the 5' RACE reads and gives no DNA. The sample table sets out about 380,000 distinct CDR3 sequences. Sequencing was performed on blood. The receptor source for this set is a human donor with ulcerative colitis or Crohn's disease, or a healthy co-twin of an affected twin (not recorded which). CDR3s include the opening cysteine and the closing phenylalanine or tryptophan.

cdr3_aa	j_call	v_call
CASSARTGGSYEQYF	TRBJ2-7	TRBV6-1
CASSFPQEVNSPLHF	TRBJ1-6	TRBV12-3/TRBV12-4
CASSPPKTGSYEQYF	TRBJ2-7	TRBV6-1
CASSLVGARSYNSPLHF	TRBJ1-6	TRBV12-3/TRBV12-4
CASRQDRISNQPQHF	TRBJ1-5	TRBV27
CSAVQGEVAKNIQYF	TRBJ2-4	TRBV20-1
CASRTGGSYNEQFF	TRBJ2-1	TRBV5-1
CASSPQRGQGNTGELFF	TRBJ2-2	TRBV18
CASSATHRGGPYNEQFF	TRBJ2-1	TRBV19
CASSSNRHTGELFF	TRBJ2-2	TRBV11-3
CASRHGVDTQYF	TRBJ2-3	TRBV7-2
CASSLTAGAGEKLFF	TRBJ1-4	TRBV7-7
CSAKQRQGIPTEAFF	TRBJ1-1	TRBV20-1
CSARDQRDYSNQPQHF	TRBJ1-5	TRBV20-1
CASSSHQVTYEQYF	TRBJ2-7	TRBV7-9
CASSRTAFYEQYF	TRBJ2-7	TRBV19
CASRTGSSSYNSPLHF	TRBJ1-6	TRBV7-9
CASTKTGAQVTEAFF	TRBJ1-1	TRBV6-2/TRBV6-3
CASSYTGSNSGNTIYF	TRBJ1-3	TRBV6-5
CASSRQISYEQYF	TRBJ2-7	TRBV14
CATRRQRGNQPQHF	TRBJ1-5	TRBV15
CASSLRRISGANVLTF	TRBJ2-6	TRBV7-9